The present T cell receptor (beta chain) was sequenced within a study of T cell clonotyping in hematopoietic cell transplantation. Study-wide points: CD4 and CD8 repertoire contributions could not be separated without sorting.

The table came from immunoSEQ multiplex PCR; TCRdb's copy has only in-frame clones and leaves some out. This table holds approximately 44,000 clones, about 96% found once. A word on this clone: The antigen remains unidentified.

Source material: peripheral blood mononuclear cells. This clonotype originated in a man aged 25-40 years in good health. Some clones in this sample may be carry-over from other donors' samples.

In DNA, the CDR3 is TGCGCCAGCAGCCCAGGGACTCGAGAGCAGTACTTC. As protein: CASSPGTREQYF. V and J are TRBV5-1 and TRBJ2-7; D is perhaps TRBD2 (6 bases). This CDR3 region has 12 residues. Germline CDR1 reads SGHRS; CDR2 reads YFSETQ. Trimming left V 4 bases short and J 7 bases short, with 12 bases between.